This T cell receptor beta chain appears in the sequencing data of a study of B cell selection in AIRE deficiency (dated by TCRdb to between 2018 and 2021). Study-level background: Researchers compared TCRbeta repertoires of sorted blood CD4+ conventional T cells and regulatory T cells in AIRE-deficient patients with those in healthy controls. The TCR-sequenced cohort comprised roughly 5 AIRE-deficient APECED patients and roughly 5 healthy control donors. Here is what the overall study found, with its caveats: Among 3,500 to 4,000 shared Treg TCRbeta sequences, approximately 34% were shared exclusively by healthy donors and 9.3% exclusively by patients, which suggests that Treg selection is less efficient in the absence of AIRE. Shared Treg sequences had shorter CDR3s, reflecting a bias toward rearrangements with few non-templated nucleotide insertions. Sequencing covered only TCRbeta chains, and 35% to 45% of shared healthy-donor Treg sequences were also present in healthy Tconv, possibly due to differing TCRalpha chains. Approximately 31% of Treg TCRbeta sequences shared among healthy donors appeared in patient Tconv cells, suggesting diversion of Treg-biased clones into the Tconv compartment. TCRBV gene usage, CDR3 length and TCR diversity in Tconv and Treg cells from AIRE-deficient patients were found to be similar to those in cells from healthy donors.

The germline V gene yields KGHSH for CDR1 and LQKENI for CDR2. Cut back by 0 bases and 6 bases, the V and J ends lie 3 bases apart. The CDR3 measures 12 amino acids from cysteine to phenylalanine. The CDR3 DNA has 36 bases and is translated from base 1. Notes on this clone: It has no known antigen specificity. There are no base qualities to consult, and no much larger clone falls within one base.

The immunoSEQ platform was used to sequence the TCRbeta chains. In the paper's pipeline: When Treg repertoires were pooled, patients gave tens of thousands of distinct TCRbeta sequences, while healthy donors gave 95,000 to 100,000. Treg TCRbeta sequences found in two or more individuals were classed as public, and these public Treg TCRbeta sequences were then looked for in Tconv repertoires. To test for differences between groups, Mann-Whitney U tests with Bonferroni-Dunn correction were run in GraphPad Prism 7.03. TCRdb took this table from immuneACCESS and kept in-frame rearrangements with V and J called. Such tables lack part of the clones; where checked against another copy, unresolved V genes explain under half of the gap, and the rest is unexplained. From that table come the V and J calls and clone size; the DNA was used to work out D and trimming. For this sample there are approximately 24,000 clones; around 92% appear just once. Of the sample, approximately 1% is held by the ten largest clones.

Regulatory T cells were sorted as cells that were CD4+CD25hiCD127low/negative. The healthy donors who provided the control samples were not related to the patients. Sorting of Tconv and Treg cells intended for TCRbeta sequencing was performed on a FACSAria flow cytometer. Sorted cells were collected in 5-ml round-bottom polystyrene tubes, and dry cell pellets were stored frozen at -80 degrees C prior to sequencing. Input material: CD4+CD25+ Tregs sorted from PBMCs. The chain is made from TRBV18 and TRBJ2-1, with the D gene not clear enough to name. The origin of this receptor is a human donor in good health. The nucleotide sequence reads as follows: TGTGCCAGCTCACCACCGGGCAATGAGCAGTTCTTC. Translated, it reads CASSPPGNEQFF.